Shown below are 10 T cell receptor beta chains from a single sample sequenced in a study of cytomegalovirus exposure and HLA in healthy donors. It was with 60 Vbeta and 13 Jbeta primers that the PCR ran. The assay was immunoSEQ multiplex PCR, and TCRdb's table has in-frame clones only and misses some. The sample carries 220,000 or so clones, around 83% recorded once. Sequences were obtained from PBMCs. Receptors were obtained from a woman aged 40 to 55 in good health and CMV-seronegative.

This clone has just one count. V gene TRBV5-1 combines with J gene TRBJ2-6, with 8 bases aligning to TRBD1. The CDR3 is made up of 17 amino acids. CDR1 is SGHRS and CDR2 is YFSETQ in the germline V gene. The junction had 6 bases not matched to a gene; V was cut back by 4 bases and J by 0 bases. CDR3 protein: CASSQGQGFSGANVLTF. As DNA, the CDR3 is TGCGCCAGCAGCCAAGGACAGGGATTCTCTGGGGCCAACGTCCTGACTTTC.

The chain combines TRBV11-2 with TRBJ2-1; possible D gene TRBD1, 6 bases. The germline CDR1 and CDR2 sequences are SGHAT and FQNNGV. The CDR3 extends over 16 amino acids. Trimming took off 2 bases at V and 8 bases at J, with 19 bases between the two ends. CDR3 DNA sequence: TGTGCCAGCAGCTTAATCGGGACATCCCCCTTCTATGAGCAGTTCTTC. Translation: CASSLIGTSPFYEQFF.

This clone showed up just once. The chain is built from TRBV6-5 and TRBJ2-6; maybe TRBD1 (5 bases). Germline CDR1 MNHEY, CDR2 SVGAGI. The V end lost 0 bases, the J end lost 4 bases, and 7 bases lay between the germline ends. This CDR3 is built from 15 residues. The CDR3 bases are TGTGCCAGCAGTTACTCCAGGGTCGGGGCCAACGTCCTGACTTTC. It yields the protein CASSYSRVGANVLTF.

This rearrangement joins TRBV5-4 to TRBJ2-7; possibly TRBD1 for D (6 bases). From germline, CDR1 is SGHNT and CDR2 YYREEE (reference sequence). Trimming removed 3 bases at V and 6 bases at J, with 16 bases between. This CDR3 has 14 residues. In DNA form, the CDR3 reads TGTGCCAGCAGCTACGGACAGAGTTTCGGCGAGCAGTACTTC. Protein sequence: CASSYGQSFGEQYF.

The chain joins TRBV30 to TRBJ1-4; D remains unclear. The V and J ends lost 0 bases and 8 bases respectively, with 10 bases between them. Germline loops: CDR1 GTSNPN, CDR2 SVGIG (reference sequence). The CDR3 is 13 residues long. CDR3 in amino acids: CAWSVRVGEKLFF. In DNA form, the CDR3 reads TGTGCCTGGAGTGTCCGGGTAGGAGAAAAACTGTTTTTT.

The gene calls are TRBV6-1 and TRBJ1-5; tentatively, D is TRBD1 (5 bases). V lost 2 bases and J lost 5, with 10 bases in between. This CDR3 is 14 amino acids long. Germline CDR1 is MNHNS and CDR2 is SASEGT. The CDR3 DNA reads TGTGCCAGCAGTGAAAAGGGGAATCATCAGCCCCAGCATTTT. It is translated as CASSEKGNHQPQHF.

This chain joins TRBV6-6 and TRBJ2-1, with 7 bases matching TRBD2. V trimming: 5 bases; J trimming: 3 bases; junction bases outside the gene matches: 10. The CDR3 covers 16 residues. From germline, CDR1 is MNHNY and CDR2 SVGAGI (reference sequence). The CDR3 here is CASSPLAEGRYNEQFF. The CDR3 nucleotides are TGTGCCAGCAGTCCGCTAGCGGAGGGACGCTACAATGAGCAGTTCTTC.

J is TRBJ2-1 and V is TRBV27, with 9 nucleotides matching TRBD1. Trimming cost V 4 bases and J 2 bases; bases outside gene matches: 3. In germline, CDR1 is MNHEY, CDR2 SMNVEV (reference sequence). The CDR3 contains 15 residues. CDR3 protein: CASSWTGAPYNEQFF. In DNA form, the CDR3 reads TGTGCCAGCAGTTGGACAGGGGCCCCCTACAATGAGCAGTTCTTC.

This chain links TRBV7-2 with TRBJ2-1; a possible D gene is TRBD1 (6 bases). CDR1 SGHTA and CDR2 FQGNSA come from the germline V gene. This CDR3 has 16 amino acids. V shed 7 bases and J shed 3 bases, with 19 bases lying between them. The CDR3 DNA sequence: TGTGCCAGCAACCCTCAGGGGTCAGTCCTCTACAATGAGCAGTTCTTC. This sequence encodes CASNPQGSVLYNEQFF.

V is TRBV7-3 and J is TRBJ2-5; D possibly corresponds to TRBD2 (6 bases). The V gene's germline CDR1 is SGHTA and CDR2 FQGTGA. CDR3 length: 15 residues. Trimming removed 1 base at V and 5 bases at J, with 14 bases between. This CDR3 is CASSLMGGVTETQYF. The CDR3 nucleotides read TGTGCCAGCAGCTTAATGGGGGGAGTAACGGAGACCCAGTACTTC.